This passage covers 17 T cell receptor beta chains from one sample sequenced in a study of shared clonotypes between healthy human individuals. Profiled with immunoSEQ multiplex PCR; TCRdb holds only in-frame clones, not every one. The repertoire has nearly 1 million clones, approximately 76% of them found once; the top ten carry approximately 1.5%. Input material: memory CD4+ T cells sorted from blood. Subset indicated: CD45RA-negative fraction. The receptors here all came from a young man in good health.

CDR3 coding DNA: TGCGCCAGCAGCTTGGTGGGGGGATACGCTGACGAGCAGTACTTC. This gives the protein CASSLVGGYADEQYF. The chain is built from TRBV5-1 and TRBJ2-7, with D perhaps matching TRBD2 (6 bases). The CDR3 sequence is 15 residues long. Trimming cost V 0 bases and J 5 bases, with 15 bases left between them. Looked up from germline, CDR1 is SGHRS and CDR2 is YFSETQ.

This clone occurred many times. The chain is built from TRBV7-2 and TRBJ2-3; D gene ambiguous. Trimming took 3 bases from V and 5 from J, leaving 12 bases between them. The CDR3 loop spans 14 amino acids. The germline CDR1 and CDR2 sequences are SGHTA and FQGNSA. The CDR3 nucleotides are TGTGCCAGCAGCTTTGGGATTAGTGGAGATACGCAGTATTTT. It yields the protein CASSFGISGDTQYF. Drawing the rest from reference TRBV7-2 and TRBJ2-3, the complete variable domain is GAGVSQSPSNKVTEKGKDVELRCDPISGHTALYWYRQSLGQGLEFLIYFQGNSAPDKSGLPSDRFSAERTGGSVSTLTIQRTQQEDSAVYLCASSFGISGDTQYFGPGTRLTVL.

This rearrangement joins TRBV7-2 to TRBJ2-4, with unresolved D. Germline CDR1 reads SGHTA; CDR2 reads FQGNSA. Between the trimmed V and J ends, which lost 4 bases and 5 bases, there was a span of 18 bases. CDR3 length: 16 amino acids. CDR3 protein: CASSSAFHSRENIQYF. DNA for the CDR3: TGTGCCAGCAGCTCCGCCTTTCATTCCCGGGAAAACATTCAGTACTTC.

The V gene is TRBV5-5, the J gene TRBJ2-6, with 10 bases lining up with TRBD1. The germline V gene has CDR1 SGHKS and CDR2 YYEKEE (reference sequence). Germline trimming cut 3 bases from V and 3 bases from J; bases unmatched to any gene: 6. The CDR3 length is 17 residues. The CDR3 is CASSSDRGLGGANVLTF. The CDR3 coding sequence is TGTGCCAGCAGCTCAGACAGGGGGCTGGGTGGGGCCAACGTCCTGACTTTC.

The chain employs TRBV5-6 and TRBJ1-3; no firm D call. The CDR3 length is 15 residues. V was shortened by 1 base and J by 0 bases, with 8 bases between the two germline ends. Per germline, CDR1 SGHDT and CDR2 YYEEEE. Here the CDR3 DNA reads TGTGCCAGCAGCTTGACCCATTACTCTGGAAACACCATATATTTT. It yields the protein CASSLTHYSGNTIYF. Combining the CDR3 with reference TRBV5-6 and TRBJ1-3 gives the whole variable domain DAGVTQSPTHLIKTRGQQVTLRCSPKSGHDTVSWYQQALGQGPQFIFQYYEEEERQRGNFPDRFSGHQFPNYSSELNVNALLLGDSALYLCASSLTHYSGNTIYFGEGSWLTVV.

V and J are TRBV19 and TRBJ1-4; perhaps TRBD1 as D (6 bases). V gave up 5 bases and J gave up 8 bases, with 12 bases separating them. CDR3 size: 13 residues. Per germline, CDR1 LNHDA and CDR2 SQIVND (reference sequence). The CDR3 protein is CASSHMRGEKLFF. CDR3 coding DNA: TGTGCCAGTAGTCACATGAGGGGGGAAAAACTGTTTTTT.

The DNA for the CDR3 is TGTGCCACCCATTCAAGGGGGAGGTACGAGCAGTACTTC. It yields the protein CATHSRGRYEQYF. The chain links TRBV6-1 to TRBJ2-7, with D possibly being TRBD1 or TRBD2 (6 bases each). The CDR3 consists of 13 residues. Germline V CDR1 and CDR2: MNHNS, SASEGT. The V end lost 10 bases, the J end lost 4 bases, and 17 bases lay between the germline ends.

For the CDR3, the DNA is TGCGCCAGCAGCCAAGTAGCGGGGGGCCGTGCCTACGAGCAGTACTTC. Translated, it gives CASSQVAGGRAYEQYF. The chain has TRBV4-1 and TRBJ2-7, with 10 bases aligning to TRBD2. The length of the CDR3 is 16 residues. V lost 1 base to trimming and J lost 2 bases; unmatched junction nucleotides: 5. Germline V gene data show CDR1 as MGHRA and CDR2 as YSYEKL.

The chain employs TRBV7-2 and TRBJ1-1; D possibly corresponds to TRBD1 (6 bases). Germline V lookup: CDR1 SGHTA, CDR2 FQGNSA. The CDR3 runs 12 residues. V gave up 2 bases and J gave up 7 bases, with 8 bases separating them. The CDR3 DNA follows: TGTGCCAGCAGCTTAAGGGGGAGTGAAGCTTTCTTT. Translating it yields CASSLRGSEAFF.

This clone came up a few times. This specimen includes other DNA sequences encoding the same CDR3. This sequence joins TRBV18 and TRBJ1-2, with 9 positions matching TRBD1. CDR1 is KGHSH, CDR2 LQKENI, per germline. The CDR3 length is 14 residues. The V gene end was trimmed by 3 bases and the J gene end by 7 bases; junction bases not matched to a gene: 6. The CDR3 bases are TGTGCCAGCTCACCGGGACAGGGAGAGGGTGGCTACACCTTC. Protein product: CASSPGQGEGGYTF.

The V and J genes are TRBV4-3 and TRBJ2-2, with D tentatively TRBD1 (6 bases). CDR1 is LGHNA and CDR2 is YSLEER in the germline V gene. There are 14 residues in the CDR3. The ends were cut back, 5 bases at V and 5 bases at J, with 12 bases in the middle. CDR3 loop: CASSIGTQTGELFF. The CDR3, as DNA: TGCGCCAGCAGCATTGGGACACAGACCGGGGAGCTGTTTTTT.

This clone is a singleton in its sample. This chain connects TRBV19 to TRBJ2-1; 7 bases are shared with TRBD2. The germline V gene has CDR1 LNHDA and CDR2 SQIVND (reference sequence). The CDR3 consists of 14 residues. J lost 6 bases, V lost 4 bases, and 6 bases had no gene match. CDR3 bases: TGTGCCAGTAGTAGGACTAGAGGCCCCAATGAGCAGTTCTTC. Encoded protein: CASSRTRGPNEQFF.

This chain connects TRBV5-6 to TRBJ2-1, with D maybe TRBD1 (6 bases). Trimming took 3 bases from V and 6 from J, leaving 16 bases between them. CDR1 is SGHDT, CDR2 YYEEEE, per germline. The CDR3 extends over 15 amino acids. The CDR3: CASSSYPGAGNEQFF. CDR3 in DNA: TGTGCCAGCAGCTCTTACCCAGGGGCAGGCAATGAGCAGTTCTTC.

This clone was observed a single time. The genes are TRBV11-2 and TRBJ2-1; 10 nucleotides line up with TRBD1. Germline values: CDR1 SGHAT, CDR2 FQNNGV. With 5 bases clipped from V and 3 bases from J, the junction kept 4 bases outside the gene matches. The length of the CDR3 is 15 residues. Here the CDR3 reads CASSTGTGDYNEQFF. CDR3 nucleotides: TGTGCCAGCAGCACCGGGACAGGGGACTACAATGAGCAGTTCTTC.

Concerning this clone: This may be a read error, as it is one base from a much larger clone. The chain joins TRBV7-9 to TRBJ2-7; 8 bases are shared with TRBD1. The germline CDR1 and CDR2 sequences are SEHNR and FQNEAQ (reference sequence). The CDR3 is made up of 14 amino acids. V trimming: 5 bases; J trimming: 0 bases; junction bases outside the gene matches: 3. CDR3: CASSRTGSSYEQYF. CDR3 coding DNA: TGTGCCAGCAGCCGGACAGGGAGCTCCTACGAGCAGTACTTC.

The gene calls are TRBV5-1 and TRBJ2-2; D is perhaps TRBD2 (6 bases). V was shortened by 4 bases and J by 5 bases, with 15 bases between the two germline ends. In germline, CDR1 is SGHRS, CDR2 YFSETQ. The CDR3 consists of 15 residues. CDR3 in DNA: TGCGCCAGCAGCGGGGCGGGACGTGGGACCGGGGAGCTGTTTTTT. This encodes CASSGAGRGTGELFF.

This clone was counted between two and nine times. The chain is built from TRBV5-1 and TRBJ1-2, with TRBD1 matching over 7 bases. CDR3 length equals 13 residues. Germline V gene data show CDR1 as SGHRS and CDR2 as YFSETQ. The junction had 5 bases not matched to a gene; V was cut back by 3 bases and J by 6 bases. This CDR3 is CASSSVQGDGYTF. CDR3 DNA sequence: TGCGCCAGCAGCTCGGTGCAGGGGGATGGCTACACCTTC.